A single sample gave rise to the 3 T cell receptor beta chains below, sequenced in a study of cytomegalovirus exposure and HLA in healthy donors. PCR employed 60 Vbeta and 13 Jbeta primers. Profiled with immunoSEQ multiplex PCR; TCRdb holds only in-frame clones, not every one. The sample includes 130,000 or so clones, about 80% of them seen just once. Specimen: PBMCs. Source of these receptors: a man aged 25-45 years in good health and CMV-seronegative.

The V and J genes are TRBV5-1 and TRBJ1-1; TRBD1 might be the D (6 bases). Trimming took off 0 bases at V and 7 bases at J, with 13 bases between the two ends. CDR3 size: 14 residues. The germline V gene has CDR1 SGHRS and CDR2 YFSETQ. CDR3 nucleotides: TGCGCCAGCAGCTTGGGACGGGGGGCAATTGAAGCTTTCTTT. Its translation is CASSLGRGAIEAFF.

V gene TRBV5-6 combines with J gene TRBJ1-2; D gene uncertain. CDR3 length: 13 residues. Germline V gene sequence: CDR1 SGHDT, CDR2 YYEEEE. V was pared by 2 bases and J by 8 bases, with 13 bases between. CDR3 bases: TGTGCCAGCAGCTTAACAGCTCCCCAAGGCTACACCTTC. It specifies CASSLTAPQGYTF.

This clone was detected only once. The chain uses TRBV6-1 and TRBJ1-5; no reliable D call. The CDR3 covers 16 residues. Per the germline V gene, CDR1 is MNHNS and CDR2 is SASEGT. V dropped 0 bases and J dropped 2 bases, with 11 bases sitting between them. Here the CDR3 reads CASSEAHGKGNQPQHF. The CDR3 DNA follows: TGTGCCAGCAGTGAAGCACACGGGAAGGGCAATCAGCCCCAGCATTTT.